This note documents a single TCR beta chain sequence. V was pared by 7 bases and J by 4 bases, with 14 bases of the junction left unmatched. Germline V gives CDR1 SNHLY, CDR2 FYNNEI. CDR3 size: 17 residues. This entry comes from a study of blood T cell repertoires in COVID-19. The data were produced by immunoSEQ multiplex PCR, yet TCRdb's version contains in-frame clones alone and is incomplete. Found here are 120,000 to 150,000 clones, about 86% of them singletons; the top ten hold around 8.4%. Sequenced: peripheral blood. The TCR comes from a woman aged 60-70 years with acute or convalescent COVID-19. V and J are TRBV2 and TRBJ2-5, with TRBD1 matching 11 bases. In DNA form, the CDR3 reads TGTGCCAGCATCCTCAGACGCGGGACAGGGGGAGTAGAGACCCAGTACTTC. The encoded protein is CASILRRGTGGVETQYF.